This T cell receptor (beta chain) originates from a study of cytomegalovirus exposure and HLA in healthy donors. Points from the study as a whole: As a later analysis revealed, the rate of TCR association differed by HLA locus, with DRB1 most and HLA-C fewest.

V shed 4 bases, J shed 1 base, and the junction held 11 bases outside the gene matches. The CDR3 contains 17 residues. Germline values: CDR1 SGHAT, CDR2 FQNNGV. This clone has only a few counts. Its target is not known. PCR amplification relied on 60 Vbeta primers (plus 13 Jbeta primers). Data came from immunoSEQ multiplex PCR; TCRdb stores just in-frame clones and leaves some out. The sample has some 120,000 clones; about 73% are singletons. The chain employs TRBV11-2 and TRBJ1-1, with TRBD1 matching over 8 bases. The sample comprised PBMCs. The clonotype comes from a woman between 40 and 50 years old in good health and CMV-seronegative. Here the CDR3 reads CASSSDRGGLTNTEAFF. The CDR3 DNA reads TGTGCCAGCAGCTCCGACAGGGGAGGACTTACGAACACTGAAGCTTTCTTT.